The 3 T cell receptor beta chains in this list originate from one sample, sequenced in a study of diagnostic markers for celiac disease. Reanalyzing the reads, TCRdb keeps one entry per CDR3 protein, without DNA. This sample's table has some 3,300 distinct CDR3 sequences. The sample comprised either unsorted cells or a sorted T cell fraction (not recorded which). The source of these receptors is a human donor. This table probably holds off-target reads from a library built for another chain.

This clonotype counts as medium-sized by frequency. The chain combines TRBV7-2 with TRBJ2-1; TCRdb reports TRBD2, a call that lacks DNA to check it against. Germline values: CDR1 SGHTA, CDR2 FQGNSA. The CDR3 is 21 amino acids. CDR3 in amino acids: CASSSPVRLAGVLGPYNEQFF. The entire variable domain, with the rest obtained from reference TRBV7-2 and TRBJ2-1, is as follows: GAGVSQSPSNKVTEKGKDVELRCDPISGHTALYWYRQSLGQGLEFLIYFQGNSAPDKSGLPSDRFSAERTGGSVSTLTIQRTQQEDSAVYLCASSSPVRLAGVLGPYNEQFFGPGTRLTVL.

The chain joins TRBV5-5 to TRBJ1-3; TCRdb picks TRBD1, but there is no DNA to check that call. The CDR3 is 16 amino acids. Germline CDR1 reads SGHKS; CDR2 reads YYEKEE (reference sequence). The CDR3 is CASSFADTGSGNTIYF.

The CDR3 is CASSQDRHWLNTEAFF. The chain joins TRBV4-3 to TRBJ1-1. The CDR3 runs 16 residues. Germline V lookup: CDR1 LGHNA, CDR2 YSLEER.